Shown below are 10 T cell receptor beta chains from a single sample sequenced in a study of T cell repertoires and HLA-DP antigens (dated by TCRdb to the late 2010s). Their antigens are not known. Library creation used the immunoSEQ multiplex PCR assay. TCRdb retrieved this table from immuneACCESS and kept in-frame rearrangements only. Not all clones are present; in checked studies, unresolved V genes account for under half, and no reason is known for the remainder. Across this sample there are approximately 100,000 clones, with about 89% seen only once. The ten largest clonotypes hold about 1.7% of the sample. Sample: CD4+ T cells from PBMCs. These receptors originate from a man aged 50 or older in good health and CMV-seronegative.

This clone was seen a single time. This rearrangement joins TRBV6-6 to TRBJ1-3, with unresolved D. With 5 bases removed from V and 1 base from J, the gap between germline ends came to 12 bases. The CDR3 contains 15 residues. Germline V lookup: CDR1 MNHNY, CDR2 SVGAGI (reference sequence). In DNA form, the CDR3 reads TGTGCCAGCAGTGTTCAGAGTTTATCTGGAAACACCATATATTTT. Translated: CASSVQSLSGNTIYF.

This sequence joins TRBV7-2 and TRBJ2-7; D remains ambiguous. The V gene lost 1 base and the J gene lost 3 bases, with 10 bases spanning the gap. The length of the CDR3 is 14 residues. Germline CDR1 and CDR2: SGHTA and FQGNSA. The CDR3 sequence: CASSLDQGIYEQYF. In nucleotides, the CDR3 is TGTGCCAGCAGCTTAGATCAAGGGATCTACGAGCAGTACTTC.

CDR3 protein: CASSKQGTETQYF. CDR3 bases: TGTGCCAGCAGCAAGCAGGGGACAGAGACCCAGTACTTC. The chain links TRBV5-6 to TRBJ2-5; maybe TRBD1 (6 bases). This CDR3 is 13 amino acids long. V shed 4 bases and J shed 4 bases, with 11 bases lying between them. Germline loops: CDR1 SGHDT, CDR2 YYEEEE.

The rearrangement uses TRBV30 and TRBJ2-3, with TRBD2 as a possible D gene (7 bases). CDR3 size: 16 residues. Germline V gives CDR1 GTSNPN, CDR2 SVGIG (reference sequence). V lost 0 bases and J 1 base, leaving 14 bases between the germline ends. In DNA form, the CDR3 reads TGTGCCTGGAGTGTACGCGGGGGCCGTGGCACAGATACGCAGTATTTT. Translating gives CAWSVRGGRGTDTQYF.

CDR3 sequence: CASSLIDRVLHEQYF. The CDR3 DNA is TGTGCCAGCAGCTTAATAGACAGGGTGTTACACGAGCAGTACTTC. The chain has TRBV7-2 and TRBJ2-7, with 7 bases aligning to TRBD1. J lost 5 bases, V lost 2 bases, and 9 bases had no gene match. Per germline, CDR1 SGHTA and CDR2 FQGNSA. The CDR3 is 15 amino acids.

The genes are TRBV18 and TRBJ2-1; D might be TRBD2 (6 bases). This CDR3 has 14 amino acids. Germline V gives CDR1 KGHSH, CDR2 LQKENI. Trimming stripped 3 bases from V and 7 bases from J, with 13 bases between. CDR3 sequence reads: CASSPPGVRNEQFF. CDR3 coding DNA: TGTGCCAGCTCACCCCCGGGAGTACGAAATGAGCAGTTCTTC.

The gene calls are TRBV6-1 and TRBJ2-1, with 9 bases that match TRBD2. Germline CDR1 is MNHNS and CDR2 is SASEGT. This CDR3 spans 15 amino acids. J was trimmed by 4 bases and V by 7 bases; bases with no gene match: 8. Here the CDR3 DNA reads TGTGCCAGCACCTTTGCAGCGGGGGGATACAATGAGCAGTTCTTC. This codes for CASTFAAGGYNEQFF.

The rearrangement joins TRBV29-1 to TRBJ2-5; TRBD1 matches 7 bases. The CDR3 extends over 13 amino acids. V trimming: 6 bases; J trimming: 5 bases; junction bases outside the gene matches: 9. Germline CDR1 SQVTM, CDR2 ANQGSEA. The CDR3 sequence: CSVRNRGYETQYF. In DNA form, the CDR3 reads TGCAGCGTGCGGAACAGGGGTTACGAGACCCAGTACTTC.

V and J are TRBV5-1 and TRBJ2-7, with 10 bases fitting TRBD1. Germline assignment: CDR1 SGHRS and CDR2 YFSETQ. This CDR3 has 15 amino acids. J lost 3 bases, V lost 0 bases, and 3 bases had no gene match. The CDR3 sequence is CASSLDGDRGYEQYF. CDR3 nucleotide sequence: TGCGCCAGCAGCTTGGACGGGGACAGGGGCTACGAGCAGTACTTC.

The gene calls are TRBV11-2 and TRBJ2-3; 8 bases are a match to TRBD2. CDR1 SGHAT and CDR2 FQNNGV come from the germline V gene. The CDR3 runs to 18 residues. The V segment lost 5 bases and the J segment 2 bases; nucleotides outside the gene matches: 15. CDR3 bases: TGTGCCAGCAGCCTACGACGGGGGGGCGCAATGCACACAGATACGCAGTATTTT. Its translation is CASSLRRGGAMHTDTQYF.